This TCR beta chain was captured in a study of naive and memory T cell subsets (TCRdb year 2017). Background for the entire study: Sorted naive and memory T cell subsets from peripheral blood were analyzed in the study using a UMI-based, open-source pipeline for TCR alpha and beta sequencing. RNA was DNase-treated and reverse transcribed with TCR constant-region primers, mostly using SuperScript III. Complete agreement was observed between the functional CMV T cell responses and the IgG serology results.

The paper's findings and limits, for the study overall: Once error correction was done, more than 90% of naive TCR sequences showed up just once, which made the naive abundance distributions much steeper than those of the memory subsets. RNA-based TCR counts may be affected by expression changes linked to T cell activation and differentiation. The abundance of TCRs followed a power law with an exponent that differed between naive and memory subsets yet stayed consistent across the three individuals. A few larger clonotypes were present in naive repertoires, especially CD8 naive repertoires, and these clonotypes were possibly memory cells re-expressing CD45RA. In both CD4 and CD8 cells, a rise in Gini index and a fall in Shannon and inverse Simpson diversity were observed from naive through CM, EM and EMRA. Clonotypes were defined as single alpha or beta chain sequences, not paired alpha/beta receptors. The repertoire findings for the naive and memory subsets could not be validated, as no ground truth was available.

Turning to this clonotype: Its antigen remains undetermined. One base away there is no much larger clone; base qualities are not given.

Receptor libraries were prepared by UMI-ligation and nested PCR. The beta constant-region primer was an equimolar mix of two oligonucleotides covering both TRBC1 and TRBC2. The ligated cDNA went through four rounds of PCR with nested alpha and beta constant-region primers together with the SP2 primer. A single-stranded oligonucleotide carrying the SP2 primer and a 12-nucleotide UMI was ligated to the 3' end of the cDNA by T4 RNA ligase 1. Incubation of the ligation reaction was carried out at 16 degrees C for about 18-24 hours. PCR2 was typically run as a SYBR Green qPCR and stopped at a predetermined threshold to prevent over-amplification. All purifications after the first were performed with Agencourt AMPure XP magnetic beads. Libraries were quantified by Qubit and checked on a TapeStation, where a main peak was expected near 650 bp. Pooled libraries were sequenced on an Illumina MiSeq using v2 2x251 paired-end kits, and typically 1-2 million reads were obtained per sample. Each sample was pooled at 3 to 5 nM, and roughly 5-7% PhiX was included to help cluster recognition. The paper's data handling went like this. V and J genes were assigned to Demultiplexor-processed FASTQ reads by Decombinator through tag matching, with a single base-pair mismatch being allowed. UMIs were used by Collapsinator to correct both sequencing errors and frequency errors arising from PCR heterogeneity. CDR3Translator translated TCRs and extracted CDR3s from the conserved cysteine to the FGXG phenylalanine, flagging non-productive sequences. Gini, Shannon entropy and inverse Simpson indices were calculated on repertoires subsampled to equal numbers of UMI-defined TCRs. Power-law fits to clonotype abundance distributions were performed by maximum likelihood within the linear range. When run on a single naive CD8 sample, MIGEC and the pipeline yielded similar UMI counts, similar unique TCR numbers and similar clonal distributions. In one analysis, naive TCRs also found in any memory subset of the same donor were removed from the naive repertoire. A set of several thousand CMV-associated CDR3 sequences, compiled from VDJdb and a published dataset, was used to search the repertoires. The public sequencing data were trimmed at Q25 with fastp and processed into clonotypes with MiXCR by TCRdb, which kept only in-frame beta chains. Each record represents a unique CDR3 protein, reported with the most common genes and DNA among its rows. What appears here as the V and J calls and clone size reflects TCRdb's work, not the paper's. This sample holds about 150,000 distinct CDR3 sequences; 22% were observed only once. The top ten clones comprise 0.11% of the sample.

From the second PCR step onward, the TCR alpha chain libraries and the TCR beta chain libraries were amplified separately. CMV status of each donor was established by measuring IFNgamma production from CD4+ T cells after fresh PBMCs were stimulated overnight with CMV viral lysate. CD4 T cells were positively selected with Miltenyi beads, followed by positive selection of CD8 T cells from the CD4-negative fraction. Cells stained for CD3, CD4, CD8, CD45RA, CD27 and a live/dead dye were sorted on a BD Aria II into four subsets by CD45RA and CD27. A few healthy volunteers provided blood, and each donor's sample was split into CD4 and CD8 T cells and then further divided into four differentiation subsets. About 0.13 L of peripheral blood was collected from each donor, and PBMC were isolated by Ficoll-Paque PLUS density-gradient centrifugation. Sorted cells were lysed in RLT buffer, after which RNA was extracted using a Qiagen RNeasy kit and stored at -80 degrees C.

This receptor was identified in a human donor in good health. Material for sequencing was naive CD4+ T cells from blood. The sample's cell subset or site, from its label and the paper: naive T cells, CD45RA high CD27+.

The nucleotide sequence reads as follows: TGCAGTGCTATTGGACTAGGCAATCAGCCCCAGCATTTT. Translation gives CSAIGLGNQPQHF. The receptor chain draws on TRBV20-1 and TRBJ1-5; no D gene can be assigned with confidence. V sheds 4 bases and J sheds 2 bases, leaving 9 bases between their ends. The CDR3 spans 13 residues, from the cysteine through the phenylalanine. The kept DNA is CDR3 alone, 39 bases in frame from the first base. The germline V gene (reference sequence) yields DFQATT for CDR1 and SNEGSKA for CDR2.